Below are 2 T cell receptor beta chains sequenced from a single sample in a study of blood T cell repertoires in COVID-19. Only in-frame clones appear in the TCRdb table, and some are missing; sequencing was by immunoSEQ multiplex PCR. Among approximately 180,000 clones listed, around nine tenths were seen once. The sample taken for sequencing was peripheral blood. These receptors were obtained from a man between 45 and 60 years old with acute or convalescent COVID-19.

The chain joins TRBV3-1 (or the pseudogene TRBV3-2) to TRBJ2-3; D gene uncertain. This CDR3 has 14 residues. The V end lost 1 base, the J end lost 7 bases, and 12 bases lay between the germline ends. Germline assignment: CDR1 LGHDT and CDR2 YNNKEL (reference sequence). The DNA of the CDR3 is TGTGCCAGCAGCCAAGGTGACTTAAGGAATACGCAGTATTTT. Translation gives CASSQGDLRNTQYF.

This chain uses TRBV18 with TRBJ2-3; 7 bases match TRBD2. V dropped 5 bases and J dropped 5; count of bases not matched to a gene: 4. Looked up from germline, CDR1 is KGHSH and CDR2 is LQKENI. This CDR3 has 13 residues. The CDR3 loop is CASSGREGDTQYF. CDR3 DNA sequence: TGTGCCAGCTCAGGCAGGGAGGGAGATACGCAGTATTTT.